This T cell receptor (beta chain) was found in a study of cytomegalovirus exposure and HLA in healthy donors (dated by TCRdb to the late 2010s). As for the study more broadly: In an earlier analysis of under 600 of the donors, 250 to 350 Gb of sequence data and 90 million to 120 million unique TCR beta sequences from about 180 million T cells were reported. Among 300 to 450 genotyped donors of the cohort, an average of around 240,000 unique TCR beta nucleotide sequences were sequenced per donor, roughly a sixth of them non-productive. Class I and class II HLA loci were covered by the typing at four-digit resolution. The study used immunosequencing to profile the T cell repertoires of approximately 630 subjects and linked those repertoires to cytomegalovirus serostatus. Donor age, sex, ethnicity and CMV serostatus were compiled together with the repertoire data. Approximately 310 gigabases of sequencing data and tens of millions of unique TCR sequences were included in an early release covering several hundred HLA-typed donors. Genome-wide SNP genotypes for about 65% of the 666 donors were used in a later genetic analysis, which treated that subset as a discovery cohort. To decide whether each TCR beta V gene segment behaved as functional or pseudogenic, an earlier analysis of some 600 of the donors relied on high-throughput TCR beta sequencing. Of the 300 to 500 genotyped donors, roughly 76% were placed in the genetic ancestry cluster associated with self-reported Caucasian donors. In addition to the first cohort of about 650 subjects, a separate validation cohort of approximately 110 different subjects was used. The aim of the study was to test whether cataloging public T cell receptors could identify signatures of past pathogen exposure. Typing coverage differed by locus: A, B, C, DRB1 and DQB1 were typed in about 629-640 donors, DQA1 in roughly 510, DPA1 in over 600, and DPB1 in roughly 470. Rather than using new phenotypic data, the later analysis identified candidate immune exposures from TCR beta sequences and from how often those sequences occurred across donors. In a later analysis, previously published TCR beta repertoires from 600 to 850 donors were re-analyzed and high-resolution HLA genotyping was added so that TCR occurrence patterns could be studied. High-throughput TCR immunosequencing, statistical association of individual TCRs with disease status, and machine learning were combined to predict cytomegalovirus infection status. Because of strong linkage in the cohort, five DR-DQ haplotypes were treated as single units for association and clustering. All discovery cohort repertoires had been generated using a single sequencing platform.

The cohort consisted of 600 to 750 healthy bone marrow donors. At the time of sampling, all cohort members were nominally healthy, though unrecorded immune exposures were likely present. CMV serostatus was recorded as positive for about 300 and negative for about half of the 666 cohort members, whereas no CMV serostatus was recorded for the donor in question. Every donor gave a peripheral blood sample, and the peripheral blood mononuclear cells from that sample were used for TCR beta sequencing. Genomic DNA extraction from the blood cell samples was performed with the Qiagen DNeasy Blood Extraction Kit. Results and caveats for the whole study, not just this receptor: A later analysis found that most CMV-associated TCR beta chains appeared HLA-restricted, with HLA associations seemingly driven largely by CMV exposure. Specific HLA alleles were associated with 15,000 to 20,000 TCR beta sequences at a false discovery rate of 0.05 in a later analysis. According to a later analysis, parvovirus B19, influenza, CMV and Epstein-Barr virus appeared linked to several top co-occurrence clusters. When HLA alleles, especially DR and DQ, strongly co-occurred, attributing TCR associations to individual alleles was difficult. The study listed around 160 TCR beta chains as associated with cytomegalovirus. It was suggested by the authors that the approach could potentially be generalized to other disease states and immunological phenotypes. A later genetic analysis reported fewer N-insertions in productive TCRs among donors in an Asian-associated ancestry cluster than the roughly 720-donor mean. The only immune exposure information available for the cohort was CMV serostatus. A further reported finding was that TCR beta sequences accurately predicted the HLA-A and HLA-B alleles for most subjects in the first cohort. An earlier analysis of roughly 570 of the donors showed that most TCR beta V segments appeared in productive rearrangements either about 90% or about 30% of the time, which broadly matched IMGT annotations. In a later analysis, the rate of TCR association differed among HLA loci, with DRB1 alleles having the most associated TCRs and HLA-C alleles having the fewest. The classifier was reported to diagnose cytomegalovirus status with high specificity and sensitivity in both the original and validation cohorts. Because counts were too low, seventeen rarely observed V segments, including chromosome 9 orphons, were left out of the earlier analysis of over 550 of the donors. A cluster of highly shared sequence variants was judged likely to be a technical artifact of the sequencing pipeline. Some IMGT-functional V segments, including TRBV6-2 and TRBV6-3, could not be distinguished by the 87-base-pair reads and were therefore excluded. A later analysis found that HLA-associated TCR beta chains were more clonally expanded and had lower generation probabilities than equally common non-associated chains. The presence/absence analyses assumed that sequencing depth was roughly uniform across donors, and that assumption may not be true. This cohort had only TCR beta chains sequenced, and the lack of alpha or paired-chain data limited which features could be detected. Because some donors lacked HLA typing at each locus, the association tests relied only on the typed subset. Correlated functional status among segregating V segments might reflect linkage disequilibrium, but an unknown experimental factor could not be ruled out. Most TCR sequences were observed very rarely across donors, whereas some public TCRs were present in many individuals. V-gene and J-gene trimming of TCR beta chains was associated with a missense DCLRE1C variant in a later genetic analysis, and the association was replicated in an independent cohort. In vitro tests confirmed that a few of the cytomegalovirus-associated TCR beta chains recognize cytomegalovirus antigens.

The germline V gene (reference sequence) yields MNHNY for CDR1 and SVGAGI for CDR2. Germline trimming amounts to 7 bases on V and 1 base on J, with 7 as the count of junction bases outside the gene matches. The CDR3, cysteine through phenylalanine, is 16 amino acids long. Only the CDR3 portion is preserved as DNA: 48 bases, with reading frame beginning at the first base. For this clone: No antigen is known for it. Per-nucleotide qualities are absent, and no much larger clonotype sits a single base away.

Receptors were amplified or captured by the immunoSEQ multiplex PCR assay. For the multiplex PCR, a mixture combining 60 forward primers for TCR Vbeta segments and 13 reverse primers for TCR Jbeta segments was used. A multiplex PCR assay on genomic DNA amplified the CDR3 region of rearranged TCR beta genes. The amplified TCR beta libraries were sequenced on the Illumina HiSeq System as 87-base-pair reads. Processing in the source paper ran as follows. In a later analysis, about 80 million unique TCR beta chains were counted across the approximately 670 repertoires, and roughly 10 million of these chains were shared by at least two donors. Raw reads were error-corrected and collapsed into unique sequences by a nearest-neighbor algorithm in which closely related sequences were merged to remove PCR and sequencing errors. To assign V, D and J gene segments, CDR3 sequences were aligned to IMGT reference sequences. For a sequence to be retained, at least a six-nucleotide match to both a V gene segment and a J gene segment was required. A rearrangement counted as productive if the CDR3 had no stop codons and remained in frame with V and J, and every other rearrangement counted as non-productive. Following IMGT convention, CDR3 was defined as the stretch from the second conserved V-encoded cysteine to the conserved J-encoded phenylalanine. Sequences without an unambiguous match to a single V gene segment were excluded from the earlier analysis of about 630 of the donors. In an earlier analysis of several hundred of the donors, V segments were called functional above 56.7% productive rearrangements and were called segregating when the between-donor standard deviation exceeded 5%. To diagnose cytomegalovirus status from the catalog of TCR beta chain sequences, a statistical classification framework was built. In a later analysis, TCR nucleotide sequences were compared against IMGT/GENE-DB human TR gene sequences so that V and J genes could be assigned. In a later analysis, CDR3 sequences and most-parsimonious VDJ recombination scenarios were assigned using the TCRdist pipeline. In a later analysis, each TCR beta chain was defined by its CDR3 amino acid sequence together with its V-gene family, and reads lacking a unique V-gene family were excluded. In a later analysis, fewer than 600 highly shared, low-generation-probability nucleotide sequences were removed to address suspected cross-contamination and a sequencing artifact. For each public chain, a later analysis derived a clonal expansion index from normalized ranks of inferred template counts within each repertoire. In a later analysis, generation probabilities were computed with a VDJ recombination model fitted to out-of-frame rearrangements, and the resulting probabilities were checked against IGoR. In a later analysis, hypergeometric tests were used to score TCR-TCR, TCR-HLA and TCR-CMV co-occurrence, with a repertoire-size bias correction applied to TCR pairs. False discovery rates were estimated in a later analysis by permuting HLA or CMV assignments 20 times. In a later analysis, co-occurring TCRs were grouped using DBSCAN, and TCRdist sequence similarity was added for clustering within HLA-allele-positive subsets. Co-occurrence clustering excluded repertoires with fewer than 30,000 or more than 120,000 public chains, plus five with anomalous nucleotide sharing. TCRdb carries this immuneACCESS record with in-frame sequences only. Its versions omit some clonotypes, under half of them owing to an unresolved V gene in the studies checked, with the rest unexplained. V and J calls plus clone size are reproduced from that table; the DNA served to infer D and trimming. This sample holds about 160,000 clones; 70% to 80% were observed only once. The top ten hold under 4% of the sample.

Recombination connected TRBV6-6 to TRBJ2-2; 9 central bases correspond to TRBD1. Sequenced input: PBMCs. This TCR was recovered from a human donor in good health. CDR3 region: CASTPTGGVNTGELFF. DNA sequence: TGTGCCAGCACCCCGACAGGGGGAGTGAACACCGGGGAGCTGTTTTTT.